This T cell receptor beta chain was sequenced for a study of OX40 agonist ivuxolimab in advanced cancers. Libraries were prepared by immunoSEQ multiplex PCR; TCRdb keeps only in-frame clonotypes and omits some of them. The sample shows roughly 88,000 clones, 70% to 90% of them seen only once. In germline, CDR1 is MGHDK, CDR2 SYGVNS. Trimming at V came to 2 bases and at J to 5 bases, leaving 4 bases not matched to a gene. This CDR3 is 14 amino acids long. V usage is TRBV25-1 and J usage is TRBJ2-5, with TRBD1 matching over 8 bases. The sequencing used CD4+ or CD8+ T cells sorted from blood, collected in a trial of the OX40 agonist ivuxolimab. The sequence derives from an adult with an advanced solid tumor such as melanoma, head and neck, liver or kidney cancer. The CDR3 protein is CASSERTGIETQYF. DNA for the CDR3: TGTGCCAGCAGTGAAAGGACAGGGATTGAGACCCAGTACTTC. The full variable domain, its missing parts supplied by reference TRBV25-1 and TRBJ2-5, is EADIYQTPRYLVIGTGKKITLECSQTMGHDKMYWYQQDPGMELHLIHYSYGVNSTEKGDLSSESTVSRIRTEHFPLTLESARPSHTSQYLCASSERTGIETQYFGPGTRLLVL.